This T cell receptor beta chain comes out of a study of identical twins. V shed 7 bases and J shed 13 bases, with 23 bases lying between them. Germline V gene sequence: CDR1 DFQATT, CDR2 SNEGSKA (reference sequence). CDR3 length: 13 amino acids. A word on this clonotype: Its antigen is not identified.

A single record per CDR3 protein comes from TCRdb applying MiXCR to the 5' RACE reads. The sample consists of 1,800,000 or so distinct CDR3 sequences, around 33% of them appearing once. Study-level results: It was out-of-frame TCR alpha sharing in monozygotic twins that models underestimated. Abundant beta clonotypes from cord blood bore fewer insertions; memory repertoires lacked this pattern.

This receptor was obtained from a newborn girl in good health. Material for sequencing was cord blood. The chain has TRBV20-1 and TRBJ2-4; D assignment may be TRBD1 or TRBD2 (5 bases each). The CDR3 DNA follows: TGCAGTGTTCTTAGCGTGGGGCCCTACGGGCAGTACTTC. Translation gives CSVLSVGPYGQYF.